This T cell receptor beta chain derives from a study of blood T cell repertoires in COVID-19. Study context: Spain, Italy and the United States supplied samples that represented acute and convalescent COVID-19. Sample material is recorded as cDNA or gDNA derived from T cells, B-cell-depleted T cells, or PBMCs.

Original methodology: Estimates of nucleated cell counts were drawn from the amplification of reference gene primers. Data came from immunoSEQ multiplex PCR; TCRdb stores just in-frame clones and leaves some out. V and J calls and clone size are as listed in that table; D and trimming were resolved from the DNA. The data show approximately 100,000 clones, over 75% seen once. Input material: peripheral blood. The clonotype originates from a human donor in a cohort sampled during active COVID-19.

CDR3 region: CASNPGNTGELFF. The CDR3 nucleotides read TGTGCCAGCAACCCAGGGAACACCGGGGAGCTGTTTTTT. V gene TRBV9 combines with J gene TRBJ2-2, with D hard to call. From germline, CDR1 is SGDLS and CDR2 YYNGEE. The CDR3 is 13 amino acids. Trimming cost V 6 bases and J 1 base, with 7 bases left between them.